This TCR beta chain emerged from a study of T cell repertoires in cytomegalovirus infection. The overall study: The study used recently identified HLA-C-restricted and well-studied HLA-B-restricted CMV epitopes. A matching HLA type, together with CMV infection, was signaled by public TCR beta signatures.

Study findings and constraints: CMV-specific TCR beta clonotypes restricted by HLA-C dominated the ex vivo response.

One entry per CDR3 protein results from TCRdb running MiXCR on the reads. The sample lists about 89,000 distinct CDR3 sequences; about 29% were seen once. At least ten counts were recorded for this clonotype. What it binds is unknown. The germline V gene encodes CDR1 SGHDT and CDR2 YYEEEE. Trimming left V 3 bases short and J 1 base short, with 11 bases between. CDR3 size: 14 residues. This chain joins TRBV5-6 and TRBJ2-7; D call uncertain. The receptor was isolated from a human donor in good health (CMV status not recorded). Some clones in this sample may be carry-over from other donors' samples. Sequenced material: CD8+ T cells from cultured PBMCs, taken from culture after CMV antigen stimulation. CDR3 in DNA: TGTGCCAGCAGCTACCCGGACCTATCCTACGAGCAGTACTTC. Its translation: CASSYPDLSYEQYF.